This entry features one T cell receptor beta chain sequence. Its binding antigen is unknown. No much larger clonotype is one base removed from it; base qualities were not supplied. Library prep was done by the immunoSEQ multiplex PCR assay. The multiplex PCR relied on a mix of 60 forward primers for TCR Vbeta segments and 13 reverse primers for TCR Jbeta segments. The CDR3 region of rearranged TCR beta genes was amplified from genomic DNA with a multiplex PCR assay. The amplified TCR beta libraries were sequenced on the Illumina HiSeq System as 87-base-pair reads. The original methods were these. A later analysis counted tens of millions of unique TCR beta chains across the 690 or so repertoires, and 10 million to 11 million of these chains were shared by at least two donors. Raw reads were error-corrected and collapsed into unique sequences by a nearest-neighbor algorithm in which closely related sequences were merged to remove PCR and sequencing errors. Alignment of CDR3 sequences to IMGT reference sequences was used to assign V, D and J gene segments. For a sequence to be retained, at least a six-nucleotide match to both a V gene segment and a J gene segment was required. Rearrangements were called productive when the CDR3 lacked stop codons and stayed in frame with V and J; all others were non-productive. CDR3 was defined according to IMGT convention as the region running from the second conserved V-encoded cysteine to the conserved J-encoded phenylalanine. The earlier analysis of 500 to 650 of the donors excluded any sequence lacking an unambiguous match to a single V gene segment. An earlier analysis of a few hundred of the donors called V segments functional above 56.7% productive rearrangements and segregating when the between-donor standard deviation exceeded 5%. To diagnose cytomegalovirus status from the catalog of TCR beta chain sequences, a statistical classification framework was built. In a later analysis, V and J genes were assigned by comparing TCR nucleotide sequences against IMGT/GENE-DB human TR gene sequences. Using the TCRdist pipeline, a later analysis assigned CDR3 sequences along with most-parsimonious VDJ recombination scenarios. A later analysis defined each TCR beta chain by its CDR3 amino acid sequence plus V-gene family, and excluded reads lacking a unique V-gene family. To address suspected cross-contamination and a sequencing artifact, a later analysis removed some 620 highly shared, low-generation-probability nucleotide sequences. A later analysis calculated a clonal expansion index for each public chain from normalized within-repertoire ranks of inferred template counts. Generation probabilities in a later analysis came from a VDJ recombination model fitted to out-of-frame rearrangements, and those results were checked against IGoR. Hypergeometric tests were used in a later analysis to score TCR-TCR, TCR-HLA and TCR-CMV co-occurrence, with a repertoire-size bias correction applied to the TCR pairs. False discovery rates were estimated in a later analysis by permuting HLA or CMV assignments 20 times. A later analysis grouped co-occurring TCRs with DBSCAN, adding TCRdist sequence similarity when clustering within HLA-allele-positive subsets. Co-occurrence clustering excluded repertoires with fewer than 30,000 or more than 120,000 public chains, plus five with anomalous nucleotide sharing. TCRdb holds this immuneACCESS table with in-frame rearrangements only. Some clones are missing; in checked studies, unresolved V genes explain under half, and the rest has no known cause. V and J calls and clone size are copied from that table; D and trimming were computed from the DNA. This sample lists about 100,000 clones; over 65% were detected once. Around 0.76% of the sample is in the top ten clones.

The data belong to a study of cytomegalovirus exposure and HLA in healthy donors (dated 2017 in TCRdb). Broadly, across the study: An earlier analysis of some 500 of the donors reported about 290 Gb of sequence data and approximately 110 million unique TCR beta sequences from 150 million to 200 million T cells. An early release covering 550 to 700 HLA-typed donors comprised about 300 gigabases of sequencing data and tens of millions of unique TCR sequences. Among the roughly 380 genotyped donors, 81% belonged to the genetic ancestry cluster associated with self-reported Caucasian donors. The study was designed to test whether signatures of past pathogen exposure could be identified by cataloging public T cell receptors. The study profiled the T cell repertoires of under 850 subjects by immunosequencing and related them to cytomegalovirus serostatus. Along with the approximately 700-subject first cohort, a separate validation cohort of over a hundred different subjects was used. To predict cytomegalovirus infection status, the study brought together high-throughput TCR immunosequencing, statistical association of individual TCRs with disease status, and machine learning. A later analysis re-examined previously published TCR beta repertoires from over 500 donors and added high-resolution HLA genotyping to investigate patterns of TCR occurrence. The later analysis used no new phenotypic data to find candidate immune exposures, relying instead on TCR beta sequences and their occurrence across donors. An earlier analysis of some 500 of the donors used high-throughput TCR beta sequencing to judge whether each TCR beta V gene segment behaved as functional or pseudogenic. Donor age, sex, ethnicity and CMV serostatus were compiled alongside the repertoire data. Genome-wide SNP genotypes for about 55% of the roughly 670 donors were used in a later genetic analysis, which treated that subset as a discovery cohort. Every discovery cohort repertoire had been produced on one sequencing platform. Both class I and class II loci were covered by HLA typing, at four-digit resolution. Typing coverage varied by locus: roughly 629-640 donors for A, B, C, DRB1 and DQB1; approximately 500 for DQA1; nearly 610 for DPA1; more than 450 for DPB1. Four or five DR-DQ haplotypes were handled as single units for association and clustering because linkage in the cohort was strong. On average, about 240,000 unique TCR beta nucleotide sequences were sequenced per donor among several hundred genotyped donors of the cohort, with 15% to 20% of those sequences being non-productive. Findings and caveats that apply to the study as a whole: Presence/absence analyses assumed roughly uniform sequencing depth across donors, an assumption that may not hold. Most CMV-associated TCR beta chains appeared to be HLA-restricted in a later analysis, and the HLA associations seemed to be driven largely by CMV exposure. Because counts were too low, fewer than 20 rarely observed V segments, including chromosome 9 orphons, were excluded from the earlier analysis of 587 of the donors. Linkage disequilibrium might explain the correlated functional status among segregating V segments, but an unknown experimental factor could not be excluded. A later analysis reported that several top co-occurrence clusters appeared linked to parvovirus B19, influenza, CMV and Epstein-Barr virus. In both the original and validation cohorts, the classifier was reported to diagnose cytomegalovirus status with high specificity and sensitivity. According to a later genetic analysis, donors in an Asian-associated ancestry cluster had fewer N-insertions in productive TCRs than the approximately 650-donor mean. According to the authors, the approach could potentially be generalized to other disease states and immunological phenotypes. In a later analysis, TCR association rates were found to vary across HLA loci, with the most associated TCRs seen for DRB1 alleles and the fewest for HLA-C alleles. In vitro tests confirmed that a few of the cytomegalovirus-associated TCR beta chains recognize cytomegalovirus antigens. A cluster of highly shared sequence variants was judged likely to be a technical artifact of the sequencing pipeline. Most TCR sequences were observed very rarely across donors, whereas some public TCRs were present in many individuals. A further reported finding was that TCR beta sequences accurately predicted the HLA-A and HLA-B alleles for most subjects in the first cohort. A total of fewer than 200 TCR beta chains were listed by the study as associated with cytomegalovirus. The cohort was sequenced for TCR beta chains only, and without alpha or paired-chain data the features that could be detected were limited. An association between a missense DCLRE1C variant and V-gene and J-gene trimming of TCR beta chains was found in a later genetic analysis and replicated in an independent cohort. Compared with equally common non-associated chains, HLA-associated TCR beta chains in a later analysis were more clonally expanded and had lower generation probabilities. Because HLA typing was missing for some donors at each locus, association tests included only the typed subset. For the cohort, immune exposure information was limited to CMV serostatus. At a false discovery rate of 0.05, a later analysis linked 16,951 TCR beta sequences to specific HLA alleles. Broadly in line with IMGT annotations, most TCR beta V segments showed up in productive rearrangements about 87% or about 30% of the time in an earlier analysis of 450 to 600 of the donors. Some IMGT-functional V segments, including TRBV6-2 and TRBV6-3, could not be distinguished by the 87-base-pair reads and were therefore excluded. When HLA alleles, especially DR and DQ, strongly co-occurred, TCR associations were difficult to assign to individual alleles.

The junction carries 14 bases between V and J, which are trimmed by 1 base and 4 bases respectively. CDR1 SSHAT and CDR2 FNYEAQ were looked up in the germline V gene (reference sequence). Reading from cysteine to phenylalanine, the CDR3 counts 15 amino acids. CDR3 DNA is the only sequence kept; it has 45 bases, read in frame from the first base. The cohort was made up of several hundred healthy bone marrow donors. Cohort members were all nominally healthy when sampled, although unrecorded immune exposures were likely present. The donor was CMV seronegative and was included in the group of a few hundred seronegative cohort members. Every donor gave a peripheral blood sample, and the peripheral blood mononuclear cells from that sample were used for TCR beta sequencing. Genomic DNA was extracted from the blood cell samples with the Qiagen DNeasy Blood Extraction Kit.

This TCR was sampled from a woman aged 55-69 years in good health and CMV-seronegative. Sequencing was carried out using PBMCs. Recombination joined TRBV7-7 with TRBJ2-7; matching of 5 bases hints at TRBD1 as the D gene. The DNA sequence reads TGTGCCAGCAGCTTAGTGCCGAGACAGAAATACGAGCAGTACTTC. Its translation reads: CASSLVPRQKYEQYF. Extended through the reference TRBV7-7 and TRBJ2-7 proteins, this CDR3 yields the full variable domain: GAGVSQSPRYKVTKRGQDVTLRCDPISSHATLYWYQQALGQGPEFLTYFNYEAQPDKSGLPSDRFSAERPEGSISTLTIQRTEQRDSAMYRCASSLVPRQKYEQYFGPGTRLTVT.